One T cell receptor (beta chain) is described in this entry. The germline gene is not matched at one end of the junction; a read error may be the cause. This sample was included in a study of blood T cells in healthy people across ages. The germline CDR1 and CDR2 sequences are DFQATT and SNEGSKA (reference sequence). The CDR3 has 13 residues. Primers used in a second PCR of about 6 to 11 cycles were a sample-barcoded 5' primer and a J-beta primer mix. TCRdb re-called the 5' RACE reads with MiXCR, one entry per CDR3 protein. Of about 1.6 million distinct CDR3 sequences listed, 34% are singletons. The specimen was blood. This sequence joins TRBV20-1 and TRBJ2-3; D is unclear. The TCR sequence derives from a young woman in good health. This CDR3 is CSARARGTDTQYF. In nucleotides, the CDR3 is TGCAGCGCTAGAGCGCGCGGAACCGATACGCAGTATTTT.